Included here is one TCR beta chain sequence, with context. This table comes from immunoSEQ multiplex PCR, and its TCRdb copy is limited to in-frame clones, with some not included. The sample yields under 200,000 clones, about 85% seen once. The data stem from a study of blood T cell repertoires in COVID-19. This CDR3 has 14 residues. After removal of 2 bases from V and 3 bases from J, the junction contained 2 bases not matched to a gene. In germline, CDR1 is MNHEY, CDR2 SVGAGI. This receptor was identified in a woman aged 60-75 years with COVID-19, enrolled during active disease. Sequenced input: peripheral blood. This chain connects TRBV6-5 to TRBJ1-2, with 8 nucleotides matching TRBD1. The CDR3, as DNA: TGTGCCAGCAGTTACCGGGGACAGGACTATGGCTACACCTTC. This sequence encodes CASSYRGQDYGYTF.